Below, 24 T cell receptor beta chains from the same sample are listed, as sequenced in a study of blood T cell repertoires in COVID-19. Profiled with immunoSEQ multiplex PCR; TCRdb holds only in-frame clones, not every one. The repertoire holds about 260,000 clones, with over 75% as singletons. Material for sequencing was peripheral blood. These receptors were taken from a woman in her 70s with COVID-19, enrolled during active disease.

The V call is TRBV14, the J call TRBJ2-7; D unresolved. Germline loops: CDR1 SGHDN, CDR2 FVKESK. The CDR3 contains 14 residues. V lost 4 bases, J lost 2 bases, and 12 bases lay in between. This chain's CDR3 is CASSRTELTYEQYF. CDR3 nucleotides: TGTGCCAGCAGCCGTACAGAGCTGACCTACGAGCAGTACTTC. Complete variable domain (other parts from reference TRBV14 and TRBJ2-7): EAGVTQFPSHSVIEKGQTVTLRCDPISGHDNLYWYRRVMGKEIKFLLHFVKESKQDESGMPNNRFLAERTGGTYSTLKVQPAELEDSGVYFCASSRTELTYEQYFGPGTRLTVT.

The chain joins TRBV15 to TRBJ1-5, with TRBD1 matching 9 bases. The germline gives CDR1 LNHNV, CDR2 YYDKDF (reference sequence). V shed 2 bases and J 1 base; nucleotides not matched to a gene: 3. This CDR3 has 16 amino acids. This CDR3 reads CATSRLQGASNQPQHF. CDR3 sequence (DNA): TGTGCCACCAGCAGATTACAGGGGGCGAGCAATCAGCCCCAGCATTTT.

The chain is built from TRBV7-8 and TRBJ1-4; TRBD1 matches at 7 bases. Germline CDR1 and CDR2: SGHVS and FQNEAQ. The V segment lost 5 bases and the J segment 8 bases; nucleotides outside the gene matches: 8. The CDR3 totals 14 residues. Here the CDR3 DNA reads TGTGCCAGCAGCGGCAGGGGGATTGGGGAAAAACTGTTTTTT. Translation: CASSGRGIGEKLFF. The whole variable domain, remainder taken from reference TRBV7-8 and TRBJ1-4, is GAGVSQSPRYKVAKRGQDVALRCDPISGHVSLFWYQQALGQGPEFLTYFQNEAQLDKSGLPSDRFFAERPEGSVSTLKIQRTQQEDSAVYLCASSGRGIGEKLFFGSGTQLSVL.

This clone was recorded once. This chain uses TRBV28 with TRBJ1-2; 7 bases fit TRBD1. CDR1 and CDR2 (germline): MDHEN, SYDVKM. Trimming cost V 5 bases and J 2 bases; bases outside gene matches: 5. There are 14 residues in the CDR3. In DNA, the CDR3 is TGTGCCAGCAGTCTGACAGGGAGCAACTATGGCTACACCTTC. It encodes CASSLTGSNYGYTF.

The chain joins TRBV24-1 to TRBJ2-5; 9 positions agree with TRBD1. Germline V gene lookup returns CDR1 KGHDR and CDR2 SFDVKD. CDR3 length: 14 residues. V gave up 4 bases and J gave up 5 bases; unmatched junction bases: 4. CDR3 in amino acids: CATSDGTGIETQYF. CDR3 coding DNA: TGTGCCACCAGTGACGGGACAGGGATTGAGACCCAGTACTTC.

This clone was seen a few times. CDR3 sequence reads: CASSPRTGTGNTEAFF. The CDR3 DNA is TGTGCCAGCAGCCCCCGGACCGGGACAGGGAACACTGAAGCTTTCTTT. The chain carries TRBV7-8 and TRBJ1-1; 8 bases fit TRBD1. Germline V CDR1 and CDR2: SGHVS, FQNEAQ. Trimming cost V 5 bases and J 1 base; bases outside gene matches: 9. The CDR3 runs 16 residues.

V usage is TRBV11-2 and J usage is TRBJ2-7; D uncertain. This CDR3 has 10 residues. The V and J ends lost 4 bases and 4 bases respectively, with 2 bases between them. CDR1 is SGHAT and CDR2 is FQNNGV in the germline V gene. CDR3 in DNA: TGTGCCAGCAGCTCGTACGAGCAGTACTTC. This sequence encodes CASSSYEQYF.

This clone has more than one count but fewer than ten. The V call is TRBV7-9, the J call TRBJ2-7, with D perhaps TRBD1 (6 bases). Trimming removed 4 bases from V and 3 bases from J, with 16 bases in between. This CDR3 is 15 amino acids long. Germline values: CDR1 SEHNR, CDR2 FQNEAQ (reference sequence). CDR3 in DNA: TGTGCCAGCAGCTCCTCCGAGACAGGTTACTACGAGCAGTACTTC. This sequence encodes CASSSSETGYYEQYF.

The gene calls are TRBV11-2 and TRBJ2-1, with a weak D call TRBD1 (6 bases). Germline V gene data show CDR1 as SGHAT and CDR2 as FQNNGV. The CDR3 contains 17 residues. V lost 0 bases and J lost 2, with 14 bases in between. CDR3: CASSLDVGAGAYNEQFF. In nucleotides, the CDR3 is TGTGCCAGCAGCTTAGATGTCGGAGCAGGGGCCTACAATGAGCAGTTCTTC.

V and J are TRBV2 and TRBJ2-3; TRBD2 aligns across 9 bases. V was pared by 5 bases and J by 1 base, with 7 bases of the junction left unmatched. Looked up from germline, CDR1 is SNHLY and CDR2 is FYNNEI. The CDR3 contains 16 residues. Written as DNA, the CDR3 is TGTGCCAGCAGTACTACGCGGGAGGGGGGCACAGATACGCAGTATTTT. Its protein product is CASSTTREGGTDTQYF. The variable domain in full, with the rest retrieved from reference TRBV2 and TRBJ2-3, is EPEVTQTPSHQVTQMGQEVILRCVPISNHLYFYWYRQILGQKVEFLVSFYNNEISEKSEIFDDQFSVERPDGSNFTLKIRSTKLEDSAMYFCASSTTREGGTDTQYFGPGTRLTVL.

This chain uses TRBV4-1 with TRBJ2-3, with D tentatively TRBD2 (5 bases). Trimming took 8 bases from V and 1 from J, leaving 7 bases between them. Germline values: CDR1 MGHRA, CDR2 YSYEKL. The CDR3 covers 12 residues. CDR3 in DNA: TGCGCCAGCGGGAGAGGCACAGATACGCAGTATTTT. The encoded protein is CASGRGTDTQYF.

This chain links TRBV3-1 (or the pseudogene TRBV3-2) with TRBJ2-2; perhaps TRBD2 as D (5 bases). The V and J ends lost 3 bases and 0 bases respectively, with 11 bases between them. This CDR3 comprises 16 residues. Germline values: CDR1 LGHDT, CDR2 YNNKEL (reference sequence). CDR3 in amino acids: CASSHGLGANTGELFF. The CDR3, as DNA: TGTGCCAGCAGCCACGGTCTGGGAGCGAACACCGGGGAGCTGTTTTTT.

The chain links TRBV3-1 (or the pseudogene TRBV3-2) to TRBJ2-1; 7 positions agree with TRBD2. Trimming cost V 5 bases and J 4 bases; bases outside gene matches: 8. This CDR3 has 15 amino acids. CDR1 is LGHDT and CDR2 is YNNKEL in the germline V gene (reference sequence). The CDR3 sequence is CASSETSAEYNEQFF. The DNA of the CDR3 is TGTGCCAGCAGCGAAACTAGCGCAGAGTACAATGAGCAGTTCTTC.

The V and J genes are TRBV5-4 and TRBJ2-2; no reliable D call. Trimming left V 3 bases short and J 5 bases short, with 8 bases between. Germline CDR1 SGHNT, CDR2 YYREEE (reference sequence). This CDR3 has 13 amino acids. The DNA of the CDR3 is TGTGCCAGCAGCTCGTCGCGGACCGGGGAGCTGTTTTTT. Protein product: CASSSSRTGELFF.

The chain carries TRBV28 and TRBJ2-1; 7 bases align to TRBD2. V dropped 1 base and J dropped 0; count of bases not matched to a gene: 3. Per germline, CDR1 MDHEN and CDR2 SYDVKM. This CDR3 region has 16 residues. The CDR3 DNA is TGTGCCAGCAGTTTATTCGGCGGGAGCTCCTACAATGAGCAGTTCTTC. It specifies CASSLFGGSSYNEQFF.

In nucleotides, the CDR3 is TGTGCCAGCTCACCACCGGCCAGGGCGGATCAGCCCCAGCATTTT. Translation: CASSPPARADQPQHF. The J gene is TRBJ1-5, the V gene TRBV18; TRBD1 might be the D (5 bases). Trimming took 0 bases from V and 5 from J, leaving 11 bases between them. CDR3 size: 15 residues. Germline V gene lookup returns CDR1 KGHSH and CDR2 LQKENI.

The V gene is TRBV9, the J gene TRBJ2-3, with D possibly matching TRBD2 (7 bases). Germline V lookup: CDR1 SGDLS, CDR2 YYNGEE. The CDR3 sequence is 16 residues long. V was shortened by 9 bases and J by 10 bases, with 30 bases between the two germline ends. Here the CDR3 reads CAKPWGGIRNQFAQYF. CDR3 nucleotide sequence: TGTGCCAAACCCTGGGGGGGCATCCGGAATCAGTTTGCGCAGTATTTT.

The chain has TRBV5-1 and TRBJ2-1; 7 bases line up with TRBD2. J was trimmed by 8 bases and V by 0 bases; bases with no gene match: 2. Germline values: CDR1 SGHRS, CDR2 YFSETQ. This CDR3 region has 13 residues. CDR3 protein: CASSLGLAYEQFF. CDR3 nucleotide sequence: TGCGCCAGCAGCTTGGGACTAGCTTATGAGCAGTTCTTC.

The chain joins TRBV28 to TRBJ2-1, with TRBD1 as a possible D gene (5 bases). CDR1 and CDR2 from the germline V gene are MDHEN and SYDVKM. This CDR3 has 12 amino acids. V was cut by 3 bases and J by 9 bases, with 9 bases left in between. The CDR3 DNA sequence: TGTGCCAGCAGTTTGACAGTTGGTGAGCAGTTCTTC. Translated, it gives CASSLTVGEQFF.

The chain uses TRBV5-4 and TRBJ1-5; 7 positions match TRBD1. The CDR3 runs to 16 residues. V was clipped by 4 bases and J by 0 bases; unmatched bases: 7. Germline-derived CDR1 and CDR2 are SGHNT and YYREEE (reference sequence). The CDR3 here is CASSQKTGISNQPQHF. The CDR3 nucleotides are TGTGCCAGCAGCCAGAAGACAGGGATTAGCAATCAGCCCCAGCATTTT.

This chain connects TRBV7-3 to TRBJ2-3; possibly TRBD2 for D (6 bases). The CDR3 loop spans 17 amino acids. Germline V lookup: CDR1 SGHTA, CDR2 FQGTGA. V was pared by 5 bases and J by 2 bases, with 20 bases between. The DNA for the CDR3 is TGTGCCAGCAGCCCTTTTGGTACCGGAGGGGCCACAGATACGCAGTATTTT. Translation: CASSPFGTGGATDTQYF.

The chain combines TRBV6-4 with TRBJ2-2, with 12 bases that match TRBD2. Germline V gene lookup returns CDR1 MRHNA and CDR2 SNTAGT. There are 17 residues in the CDR3. V shed 0 bases and J 6 bases; nucleotides not matched to a gene: 5. The CDR3 sequence is CASSDSSGLAGSGELFF. As DNA, the CDR3 is TGTGCCAGCAGTGACTCGTCTGGACTAGCGGGGTCCGGGGAGCTGTTTTTT.

The V gene is TRBV5-5, the J gene TRBJ2-3; TRBD1 aligns across 9 bases. V lost 0 bases to trimming and J lost 6 bases; unmatched junction nucleotides: 8. Germline V lookup: CDR1 SGHKS, CDR2 YYEKEE (reference sequence). The CDR3 consists of 16 residues. CDR3 nucleotide sequence: TGTGCCAGCAGCTTGGGCCGGGACAGGGTATCGGATACGCAGTATTTT. It encodes CASSLGRDRVSDTQYF.

The chain has TRBV5-4 and TRBJ2-7, with 11 positions matching TRBD1. V lost 2 bases, J lost 2 bases, and 3 bases stayed unmatched. Per the germline V gene, CDR1 is SGHNT and CDR2 is YYREEE (reference sequence). CDR3 size: 15 residues. The CDR3 protein is CASSFGTGGTYEQYF. CDR3 sequence (DNA): TGTGCCAGCAGCTTCGGGACAGGGGGAACCTACGAGCAGTACTTC.